Shown below are 17 T cell receptor beta chains from a single sample sequenced in a study of vaccination effects on CD4 cells after COVID-19. Their antigens are not known. Method: immunoSEQ multiplex PCR; TCRdb's copy keeps in-frame clones and lacks some. The sample consists of around 30,000 clones, 70% to 75% of them appearing once. Expansion of antigen-specific CD4+ T cells with viral peptide pools was carried out by the ViraFEST assay before sequencing. Subsequent to a culture period of under twelve days, CD4+ T cells were isolated. As their vaccination, participants received two doses of either BNT162b2 or mRNA-1273. This specimen consisted of CD4+ T cells from PBMCs cultured with HCoV-229E spike peptides, obtained after COVID-19 vaccination. Source of these receptors: a human donor who received a COVID-19 vaccine.

The chain combines TRBV3-1 (or the pseudogene TRBV3-2) with TRBJ2-1; 7 bases fit TRBD2. Unmatched junction bases numbered 7, after V lost 1 base and J lost 10 bases. The germline V gene encodes CDR1 LGHDT and CDR2 YNNKEL (reference sequence). The CDR3 loop spans 14 amino acids. In nucleotides, the CDR3 is TGTGCCAGCAGCCAAGGACTAGAAGCGGGGGAGCAGTTCTTC. It encodes CASSQGLEAGEQFF.

This sequence joins TRBV19 and TRBJ1-1; 7 bases are a match to TRBD1. This CDR3 contains 14 residues. Germline values: CDR1 LNHDA, CDR2 SQIVND (reference sequence). The ends lost 3 bases at V and 5 bases at J; junction bases unmatched: 6. The CDR3 here is CASSMRTGWTEAFF. The CDR3 DNA reads TGTGCCAGTAGTATGAGGACAGGTTGGACTGAAGCTTTCTTT.

The chain uses TRBV18 and TRBJ1-1; D unresolved. CDR1 is KGHSH, CDR2 LQKENI, per germline. The CDR3 sequence is 14 residues long. Between the trimmed V and J ends, which lost 3 bases and 1 base, there was a span of 9 bases. CDR3 region: CASSPQAGNTEAFF. CDR3 DNA sequence: TGTGCCAGCTCACCCCAGGCAGGGAACACTGAAGCTTTCTTT.

This rearrangement joins TRBV19 to TRBJ1-3; D perhaps matches TRBD1 (5 bases). Per the germline V gene, CDR1 is LNHDA and CDR2 is SQIVND (reference sequence). The CDR3 has 15 residues. V was shortened by 6 bases and J by 4 bases, with 16 bases between the two germline ends. CDR3 nucleotide sequence: TGTGCCAGTAGCAACGGACAAACATTCGGAAACACCATATATTTT. Its protein is CASSNGQTFGNTIYF.

This sequence joins TRBV21-1 and TRBJ2-2; TRBD2 reflects the table's D call only, with no check against the DNA. TRBV21-1 is described as a pseudogene. The length of the CDR3 is 18 residues. For the CDR3, the DNA is TGTGCCAGCAACTTAGCGGGAGGGCCCAAAATGAACACCGGGGAGCTGTTTTTT. Translating gives CASNLAGGPKMNTGELFF.

The chain carries TRBV6-5 and TRBJ2-3; possibly TRBD1 for D (5 bases). Germline assignment: CDR1 MNHEY and CDR2 SVGAGI. The V and J ends lost 3 bases and 7 bases respectively, with 17 bases between them. The CDR3 loop spans 15 amino acids. The CDR3 coding sequence is TGTGCCAGCAGTTATCCCCAGGGCGGATATTATACGCAGTATTTT. Encoded protein: CASSYPQGGYYTQYF.

This chain links TRBV5-1 with TRBJ2-1, with 7 positions matching TRBD1. CDR3 length equals 19 residues. Germline CDR1 SGHRS, CDR2 YFSETQ. The V segment lost 4 bases and the J segment 3 bases; nucleotides outside the gene matches: 19. The CDR3 DNA reads TGCGCCAGCAGCCGCGGGTTGATATCAGGGGGAAGCTACTACAATGAGCAGTTCTTC. Protein product: CASSRGLISGGSYYNEQFF.

In this sample, this clone turned up once. V and J are TRBV5-1 and TRBJ1-6, with D possibly TRBD1 on 5 matching bases. Per the germline V gene, CDR1 is SGHRS and CDR2 is YFSETQ. V was trimmed by 3 bases and J by 8 bases, leaving 12 bases between them. There are 14 residues in the CDR3. The CDR3 reads CASSWTNKDSPLHF. CDR3 sequence (DNA): TGCGCCAGCAGCTGGACAAACAAGGATTCACCCCTCCACTTT.

Only a few counts were recorded for this clone. This chain joins TRBV7-8 and TRBJ2-7; tentatively, D is TRBD1 (6 bases). CDR1 and CDR2 from the germline V gene are SGHVS and FQNEAQ. V gave up 2 bases and J gave up 2 bases, with 10 bases separating them. CDR3 length: 14 amino acids. Written as DNA, the CDR3 is TGTGCCAGCAGCTTATCACAGGGTCCCTACGAGCAGTACTTC. Protein sequence: CASSLSQGPYEQYF.

This clone came up a few times. The CDR3 loop reads CASSARASTVTEAFF. The CDR3 coding sequence is TGTGCCAGCAGCGCTAGGGCTTCGACAGTTACTGAAGCTTTCTTT. The V and J genes are TRBV11-2 and TRBJ1-1, with D perhaps matching TRBD1 (5 bases). The CDR3 totals 15 residues. V lost 5 bases, J lost 5 bases, and 18 bases lay in between. Per germline, CDR1 SGHAT and CDR2 FQNNGV. The full variable domain, its missing parts supplied by reference TRBV11-2 and TRBJ1-1, is EAGVAQSPRYKIIEKRQSVAFWCNPISGHATLYWYQQILGQGPKLLIQFQNNGVVDDSQLPKDRFSAERLKGVDSTLKIQPAKLEDSAVYLCASSARASTVTEAFFGQGTRLTVV.

The J gene is TRBJ2-7, the V gene TRBV6-5; D possibly matches TRBD1 or TRBD2 (5 bases each). Germline CDR1 is MNHEY and CDR2 is SVGAGI. CDR3 length: 13 amino acids. Trimming removed 5 bases at V and 6 bases at J, with 14 bases between. The CDR3 DNA reads as TGTGCCAGCAGTCGTGGCGGTGGGGGCGAGCAGTACTTC. It translates to CASSRGGGGEQYF.

The CDR3 sequence: CASSTKYRNNTEAFF. The CDR3 nucleotides are TGTGCCAGCAGCACGAAATACAGGAATAACACTGAAGCTTTCTTT. The rearrangement joins TRBV7-9 to TRBJ1-1; maybe TRBD1 (5 bases). V was trimmed by 5 bases and J by 2 bases, leaving 15 bases between them. Germline assignment: CDR1 SEHNR and CDR2 FQNEAQ (reference sequence). This CDR3 comprises 15 residues. Based on the CDR3 plus reference TRBV7-9 and TRBJ1-1, the full variable domain is DTGVSQNPRHKITKRGQNVTFRCDPISEHNRLYWYRQTLGQGPEFLTYFQNEAQLEKSRLLSDRFSAERPKGSFSTLEIQRTEQGDSAMYLCASSTKYRNNTEAFFGQGTRLTVV.

This chain connects TRBV19 to TRBJ2-7, with D perhaps given as TRBD1 or TRBD2 (5 bases each). The CDR3 covers 14 residues. Germline V gene data show CDR1 as LNHDA and CDR2 as SQIVND (reference sequence). Trimming stripped 7 bases from V and 6 bases from J, with 19 bases between. CDR3 amino acids: CASNQGGGAGEQYF. The CDR3 region has the DNA TGTGCCAGTAACCAAGGAGGTGGGGCTGGCGAGCAGTACTTC.

The gene calls are TRBV29-1 and TRBJ1-2, with 9 bases matching TRBD1. The CDR3 extends over 13 amino acids. From germline, CDR1 is SQVTM and CDR2 ANQGSEA. Trimming at V came to 7 bases and at J to 5 bases, leaving 8 bases not matched to a gene. The CDR3 sequence is CSAGQGMKYGYTF. As DNA, the CDR3 is TGCAGCGCAGGACAGGGGATGAAGTATGGCTACACCTTC.

The rearrangement joins TRBV18 to TRBJ1-6, with D unresolved. Germline values: CDR1 KGHSH, CDR2 LQKENI. The V end was cut by 0 bases, the J end by 7 bases, with 13 bases between. This CDR3 is 16 amino acids long. The CDR3 sequence: CASSPPNRSRNSPLHF. The DNA of the CDR3 is TGTGCCAGCTCACCACCGAACAGAAGCCGAAATTCACCCCTCCACTTT.

In its sample, this clone was seen once. Sequence at one end of the junction differs from germline and may be a read error. The rearrangement links TRBV7-8 to TRBJ2-7; tentatively, D is TRBD1 (6 bases). Looked up from germline, CDR1 is SGHVS and CDR2 is FQNEAQ. This CDR3 contains 13 residues. The CDR3 bases are TGTGCCAGCAGCCTGACAAATTACTTTTCAGGGGTCTTC. Translating it yields CASSLTNYFSGVF.

The chain links TRBV10-2 to TRBJ2-1; maybe TRBD2 (6 bases). The germline V gene encodes CDR1 WSHSY and CDR2 SAAADI. Trimming stripped 6 bases from V and 15 bases from J, with 18 bases between. The CDR3 contains 12 residues. As DNA, the CDR3 is TGCGCCAGCAGGGGGAGTTTAGCGGATCGGTTCTTC. Its protein product is CASRGSLADRFF.